Below are 12 T cell receptor beta chains sequenced from a single sample in a study of shared clonotypes between healthy human individuals. The assay was immunoSEQ multiplex PCR, and TCRdb's table has in-frame clones only and misses some. Counted here are some 1,600,000 clones, approximately 98% occurring once; the ten biggest clones make up 0.4% to 0.55%. Sequencing was done on a sample of naive CD4+ T cells sorted from blood. Subset specified: CD45RA+ positively selected. The receptors were sampled from a man younger than 45 in good health.

The chain joins TRBV7-9 to TRBJ2-1; the match to TRBD1 covers 7 bases. V was clipped by 11 bases and J by 6 bases; unmatched bases: 16. The CDR3 sequence is 15 residues long. Germline V gene sequence: CDR1 SEHNR, CDR2 FQNEAQ (reference sequence). This chain's CDR3 is CALPQEQGDLNEQFF. In DNA form, the CDR3 reads TGTGCCCTTCCCCAGGAGCAGGGGGATCTCAATGAGCAGTTCTTC.

This rearrangement joins TRBV7-2 to TRBJ1-2; no firm D call. This CDR3 region has 12 residues. Germline V gene data show CDR1 as SGHTA and CDR2 as FQGNSA. The V and J ends lost 1 base and 8 bases respectively, with 8 bases between them. The CDR3 nucleotides are TGTGCCAGCAGCTTAGAAATCAGGGGCTACACCTTC. It specifies CASSLEIRGYTF.

The chain combines TRBV5-1 with TRBJ2-7, with 9 bases that match TRBD2. This CDR3 spans 16 amino acids. Germline lookup yields CDR1 SGHRS and CDR2 YFSETQ. V shed 6 bases, J shed 4 bases, and the junction held 14 bases outside the gene matches. The CDR3 reads CASKVDPGLARYEQYF. The CDR3 DNA reads TGCGCCAGCAAGGTGGACCCAGGACTAGCGCGTTACGAGCAGTACTTC.

The chain carries TRBV10-3 and TRBJ2-3; D remains ambiguous. V dropped 6 bases and J dropped 1 base, with 8 bases sitting between them. The CDR3 loop spans 13 amino acids. Germline values: CDR1 ENHRY, CDR2 SYGVKD. CDR3 residues: CAIRPVGTDTQYF. The CDR3 DNA sequence: TGTGCCATCAGACCAGTCGGCACAGATACGCAGTATTTT.

The gene calls are TRBV5-1 and TRBJ2-1; 8 nucleotides line up with TRBD2. The V gene's germline CDR1 is SGHRS and CDR2 YFSETQ. The trim removed 0 bases at V and 9 bases at J, leaving 8 bases unmatched. The CDR3 consists of 15 residues. The chain's CDR3 is CASSLGGRPRGEQFF. The CDR3 nucleotides read TGCGCCAGCAGCTTGGGCGGGAGGCCCCGGGGTGAGCAGTTCTTC.

This sequence joins TRBV4-3 and TRBJ1-1, with D perhaps TRBD1 (5 bases). Germline CDR1 and CDR2: LGHNA and YSLEER. CDR3 size: 15 residues. V was shortened by 5 bases and J by 0 bases, with 13 bases between the two germline ends. The CDR3 reads CASSEDTYLNTEAFF. In DNA form, the CDR3 reads TGCGCCAGCAGCGAGGACACCTATCTGAACACTGAAGCTTTCTTT.

V usage is TRBV28 and J usage is TRBJ2-4; TRBD1 agrees at 9 bases. CDR1 is MDHEN and CDR2 is SYDVKM in the germline V gene. Trimming took 6 bases from V and 7 from J; bases not matched to a gene: 7. This CDR3 has 14 residues. The CDR3 protein is CASSPRDRVNIQYF. The CDR3, as DNA: TGTGCCAGCAGCCCCCGGGACAGGGTCAACATTCAGTACTTC.

J is TRBJ2-7 and V is TRBV7-2; the D gene is possibly TRBD2 (5 bases). The CDR3 loop spans 16 amino acids. The V end was cut by 5 bases, the J end by 2 bases, with 19 bases between. Germline CDR1 and CDR2: SGHTA and FQGNSA. The CDR3 DNA is TGTGCCAGCAGCCACCTAGACGGGGTCTACCCCTACGAGCAGTACTTC. Its translation is CASSHLDGVYPYEQYF.

Points on this clone: Other nucleotide sequences in the sample specify the same CDR3. This sequence joins TRBV7-9 and TRBJ1-5; 10 positions match TRBD1. V gave up 1 base and J gave up 2 bases; unmatched junction bases: 2. This CDR3 comprises 16 residues. Germline V gives CDR1 SEHNR, CDR2 FQNEAQ (reference sequence). CDR3 in amino acids: CASSLGDRGRNQPQHF. DNA for the CDR3: TGTGCCAGCAGCTTAGGGGACAGGGGTCGCAATCAGCCCCAGCATTTT. Combining the CDR3 with reference TRBV7-9 and TRBJ1-5 gives the whole variable domain DTGVSQNPRHKITKRGQNVTFRCDPISEHNRLYWYRQTLGQGPEFLTYFQNEAQLEKSRLLSDRFSAERPKGSFSTLEIQRTEQGDSAMYLCASSLGDRGRNQPQHFGDGTRLSIL.

The chain has TRBV6-1 and TRBJ2-7; a weak D match, TRBD1 (5 bases). Germline values: CDR1 MNHNS, CDR2 SASEGT. Deletions cut 9 bases from V and 4 bases from J, with 13 bases between. The CDR3 sequence is 12 residues long. The CDR3 bases are TGTGCCAGTCAGGGTTTGTCGTACGAGCAGTACTTC. Amino acid sequence: CASQGLSYEQYF.

The chain has TRBV18 and TRBJ1-1, with D perhaps matching TRBD1 (6 bases). Germline CDR1 KGHSH, CDR2 LQKENI. The CDR3 loop spans 15 amino acids. Deletions cut 3 bases from V and 5 bases from J, with 16 bases between. The DNA of the CDR3 is TGTGCCAGCTCACCGATAACTGGGGGCGATACTGAAGCTTTCTTT. Protein product: CASSPITGGDTEAFF.

The chain couples TRBV19 to TRBJ2-2; 7 bases agree with TRBD2. V shed 1 base and J 5 bases; nucleotides not matched to a gene: 4. This CDR3 has 15 amino acids. The germline CDR1 and CDR2 sequences are LNHDA and SQIVND (reference sequence). The CDR3 DNA reads TGTGCCAGTAGTATAGGCGGGAGAAGAACCGGGGAGCTGTTTTTT. This encodes CASSIGGRRTGELFF. Variable domain in full (rest from reference TRBV19 and TRBJ2-2): DGGITQSPKYLFRKEGQNVTLSCEQNLNHDAMYWYRQDPGQGLRLIYYSQIVNDFQKGDIAEGYSVSREKKESFPLTVTSAQKNPTAFYLCASSIGGRRTGELFFGEGSRLTVL.